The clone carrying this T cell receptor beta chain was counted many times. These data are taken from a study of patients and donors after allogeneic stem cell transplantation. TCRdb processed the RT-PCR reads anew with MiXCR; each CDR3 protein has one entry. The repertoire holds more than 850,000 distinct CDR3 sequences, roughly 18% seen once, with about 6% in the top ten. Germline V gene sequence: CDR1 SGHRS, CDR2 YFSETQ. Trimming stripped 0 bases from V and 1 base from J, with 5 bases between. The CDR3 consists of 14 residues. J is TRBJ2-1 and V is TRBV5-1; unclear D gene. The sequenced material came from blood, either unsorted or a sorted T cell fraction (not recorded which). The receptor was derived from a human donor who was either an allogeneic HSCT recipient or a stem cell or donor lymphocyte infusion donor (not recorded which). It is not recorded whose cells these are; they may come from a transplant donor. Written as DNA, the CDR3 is TGCGCCAGCAGCTTGGATATATCCTACAATGAGCAGTTCTTC. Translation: CASSLDISYNEQFF. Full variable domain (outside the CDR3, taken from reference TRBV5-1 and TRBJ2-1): KAGVTQTPRYLIKTRGQQVTLSCSPISGHRSVSWYQQTPGQGLQFLFEYFSETQRNKGNFPGRFSGRQFSNSRSEMNVSTLELGDSALYLCASSLDISYNEQFFGPGTRLTVL.